This TCR beta chain appears in the sequencing data of a study of post-analysis software for immune sequencing data. Overall study: Several disease courses (relapsing-remitting, secondary progressive and progressive-relapsing) of multiple sclerosis were included.

Unique molecular identifiers had been added to the TCR beta cDNA libraries. Each sample of about 0.9 to 10 million input T cells yielded around 500,000 cDNA molecules, so each molecule approximated one T cell. One entry per CDR3 protein, called by TCRdb with MiXCR from the PCR reads. The sample has hundreds of thousands of distinct CDR3 sequences; roughly 38% are singletons. This CDR3 spans 13 amino acids. V shed 6 bases, J shed 7 bases, and the junction held 5 bases outside the gene matches. CDR1 and CDR2 (germline): ENHRY, SYGVKD. Concerning this clonotype itself: The antigen is unknown.

Findings of the study overall: Controls had significantly higher normalized Chao1 diversity than multiple sclerosis patients. Controls showed lower frequencies than patients for roughly five TRBV segments, and TRBV5-6, TRBV5-1 and TRBV20-1 were among these.

Material for sequencing was blood. The receptor was isolated from a girl aged 2-10 years with multiple sclerosis. The chain links TRBV10-3 to TRBJ1-5, with 8 bases lining up with TRBD1. CDR3 nucleotides: TGTGCCATCAGCTCAGGGGGCTGGCAGCCCCAGCATTTT. Translating gives CAISSGGWQPQHF.